This T cell receptor (beta chain) was identified in a study of beta chain features in type 1 diabetes. Of the isolated RNA, all was reverse transcribed, and so the sequenced material was expressed TCRB transcripts. The assay was immunoSEQ multiplex PCR, and TCRdb's table has in-frame clones only and misses some. The table includes 400,000 or so clones, 10% to 15% detected once. The V gene lost 0 bases and the J gene lost 2 bases, with 10 bases spanning the gap. The germline V gene has CDR1 SEHNR and CDR2 FQNEAQ (reference sequence). The CDR3 consists of 15 residues. As concerns this clone: Its antigen is currently unknown.

Notes on the study in general: In all four CD4+ subsets, TCRB CDR3 length was significantly, moderately reduced in type 1 diabetes.

This TCR derives from a woman younger than 35 with type 1 diabetes. V gene TRBV7-9 combines with J gene TRBJ2-5; the D is unclear. What was sequenced was naive CD4+ T cells from blood. The CDR3 here is CASSLATGRQETQYF. The DNA of the CDR3 is TGTGCCAGCAGCTTAGCGACTGGTCGGCAAGAGACCCAGTACTTC. The full variable domain, rest sourced from reference TRBV7-9 and TRBJ2-5, is DTGVSQNPRHKITKRGQNVTFRCDPISEHNRLYWYRQTLGQGPEFLTYFQNEAQLEKSRLLSDRFSAERPKGSFSTLEIQRTEQGDSAMYLCASSLATGRQETQYFGPGTRLLVL.